The 9 T cell receptor beta chains presented below share a single source sample, sequenced in a study of Ad26.COV2.S vaccination and SARS-CoV-2 variants. Data came from immunoSEQ multiplex PCR; TCRdb stores just in-frame clones and leaves some out. The sample records hundreds of thousands of clones, roughly 90% being singletons. Treatment in this sample: around 19 received Ad26.COV2.S at low or high dose, single or two shots; roughly five received placebo; per-sample allocation not given. Sampling took place 63 days after the first vaccine or placebo injection. The material was peripheral blood, obtained in a trial of Ad26.COV2.S vaccine versus placebo. Every receptor here comes from a person between 18 and 59 years old who received the Ad26.COV2.S COVID-19 vaccine or a placebo.

This chain connects TRBV3-1 (or the pseudogene TRBV3-2) to TRBJ2-7, with 7 positions matching TRBD2. Per germline, CDR1 LGHDT and CDR2 YNNKEL (reference sequence). This CDR3 is built from 16 residues. The J segment lost 4 bases and the V segment lost 4 bases, leaving 13 bases of the junction unmatched. The CDR3 sequence: CASSRTSGEGGYEQYF. Written as DNA, the CDR3 is TGTGCCAGCAGCCGAACATCCGGGGAGGGCGGGTACGAGCAGTACTTC.

The J gene is TRBJ2-7, the V gene TRBV3-1 (or the pseudogene TRBV3-2); a possible D gene is TRBD2 (6 bases). This CDR3 spans 15 amino acids. V gave up 0 bases and J gave up 4 bases, with 13 bases separating them. Germline assignment: CDR1 LGHDT and CDR2 YNNKEL (reference sequence). This chain's CDR3 is CASSQDSGLRYEQYF. The CDR3 DNA is TGTGCCAGCAGCCAAGATAGCGGACTTAGGTACGAGCAGTACTTC.

This chain joins TRBV6-5 and TRBJ1-2; D uncertain. Trimming removed 6 bases at V and 11 bases at J, with 19 bases between. The length of the CDR3 is 13 residues. The germline gives CDR1 MNHEY, CDR2 SVGAGI. The CDR3 loop is CASRISHPGGYTF. In DNA, the CDR3 is TGTGCCAGCAGGATCAGCCACCCCGGTGGGTACACCTTC.

The rearrangement joins TRBV4-2 to TRBJ2-1; 9 bases fit TRBD1. This CDR3 has 15 residues. V dropped 1 base and J dropped 8; count of bases not matched to a gene: 6. Germline V gene data show CDR1 as LGHNA and CDR2 as YNFKEQ. The CDR3 is CASSQGGRTGDEQFF. The CDR3 DNA reads TGTGCCAGCAGCCAAGGCGGCCGGACAGGGGATGAGCAGTTCTTC.

The V gene is TRBV6-4, the J gene TRBJ1-1; D perhaps matches TRBD1 (6 bases). The CDR3 has 13 amino acids. The germline V gene has CDR1 MRHNA and CDR2 SNTAGT. V lost 5 bases, J lost 1 base, and 8 bases lay in between. The CDR3 region has the DNA TGTGCCAGCAGTCTACAGGGGAACACTGAAGCTTTCTTT. This codes for CASSLQGNTEAFF.

This clone came up once. This rearrangement joins TRBV7-7 to TRBJ2-5; 8 bases map to TRBD1. Germline CDR1 reads SSHAT; CDR2 reads FNYEAQ (reference sequence). The CDR3 has 14 residues. The ends lost 5 bases at V and 3 bases at J; junction bases unmatched: 5. The chain's CDR3 is CASSPEDREETQYF. CDR3 coding DNA: TGTGCCAGCAGCCCAGAGGACAGGGAAGAGACCCAGTACTTC.

The chain employs TRBV5-1 and TRBJ2-1; D might be TRBD2 (6 bases). This CDR3 region has 14 residues. Trimming stripped 4 bases from V and 0 bases from J, with 8 bases between. Germline CDR1 is SGHRS and CDR2 is YFSETQ. CDR3 sequence reads: CASSIGSSYNEQFF. CDR3 DNA sequence: TGCGCCAGCAGCATCGGGAGCTCCTACAATGAGCAGTTCTTC.

As DNA, the CDR3 is TGTGCCAGCAGCCCAGAGGACAATTACGAGCAGTACTTC. It translates to CASSPEDNYEQYF. The rearrangement links TRBV7-9 to TRBJ2-7; tentatively, D is TRBD1 (5 bases). CDR1 and CDR2 (germline): SEHNR, FQNEAQ (reference sequence). The CDR3 runs to 13 residues. Trimming pared 5 bases from V and 4 bases from J, leaving 12 bases between.

V gene TRBV3-1 (or the pseudogene TRBV3-2) combines with J gene TRBJ1-3; D not resolved. The CDR3 runs to 14 residues. Germline values: CDR1 LGHDT, CDR2 YNNKEL (reference sequence). Trimming removed 1 base from V and 0 bases from J, with 4 bases in between. CDR3 sequence (DNA): TGTGCCAGCAGCCAAGCGGACTCTGGAAACACCATATATTTT. As protein: CASSQADSGNTIYF.